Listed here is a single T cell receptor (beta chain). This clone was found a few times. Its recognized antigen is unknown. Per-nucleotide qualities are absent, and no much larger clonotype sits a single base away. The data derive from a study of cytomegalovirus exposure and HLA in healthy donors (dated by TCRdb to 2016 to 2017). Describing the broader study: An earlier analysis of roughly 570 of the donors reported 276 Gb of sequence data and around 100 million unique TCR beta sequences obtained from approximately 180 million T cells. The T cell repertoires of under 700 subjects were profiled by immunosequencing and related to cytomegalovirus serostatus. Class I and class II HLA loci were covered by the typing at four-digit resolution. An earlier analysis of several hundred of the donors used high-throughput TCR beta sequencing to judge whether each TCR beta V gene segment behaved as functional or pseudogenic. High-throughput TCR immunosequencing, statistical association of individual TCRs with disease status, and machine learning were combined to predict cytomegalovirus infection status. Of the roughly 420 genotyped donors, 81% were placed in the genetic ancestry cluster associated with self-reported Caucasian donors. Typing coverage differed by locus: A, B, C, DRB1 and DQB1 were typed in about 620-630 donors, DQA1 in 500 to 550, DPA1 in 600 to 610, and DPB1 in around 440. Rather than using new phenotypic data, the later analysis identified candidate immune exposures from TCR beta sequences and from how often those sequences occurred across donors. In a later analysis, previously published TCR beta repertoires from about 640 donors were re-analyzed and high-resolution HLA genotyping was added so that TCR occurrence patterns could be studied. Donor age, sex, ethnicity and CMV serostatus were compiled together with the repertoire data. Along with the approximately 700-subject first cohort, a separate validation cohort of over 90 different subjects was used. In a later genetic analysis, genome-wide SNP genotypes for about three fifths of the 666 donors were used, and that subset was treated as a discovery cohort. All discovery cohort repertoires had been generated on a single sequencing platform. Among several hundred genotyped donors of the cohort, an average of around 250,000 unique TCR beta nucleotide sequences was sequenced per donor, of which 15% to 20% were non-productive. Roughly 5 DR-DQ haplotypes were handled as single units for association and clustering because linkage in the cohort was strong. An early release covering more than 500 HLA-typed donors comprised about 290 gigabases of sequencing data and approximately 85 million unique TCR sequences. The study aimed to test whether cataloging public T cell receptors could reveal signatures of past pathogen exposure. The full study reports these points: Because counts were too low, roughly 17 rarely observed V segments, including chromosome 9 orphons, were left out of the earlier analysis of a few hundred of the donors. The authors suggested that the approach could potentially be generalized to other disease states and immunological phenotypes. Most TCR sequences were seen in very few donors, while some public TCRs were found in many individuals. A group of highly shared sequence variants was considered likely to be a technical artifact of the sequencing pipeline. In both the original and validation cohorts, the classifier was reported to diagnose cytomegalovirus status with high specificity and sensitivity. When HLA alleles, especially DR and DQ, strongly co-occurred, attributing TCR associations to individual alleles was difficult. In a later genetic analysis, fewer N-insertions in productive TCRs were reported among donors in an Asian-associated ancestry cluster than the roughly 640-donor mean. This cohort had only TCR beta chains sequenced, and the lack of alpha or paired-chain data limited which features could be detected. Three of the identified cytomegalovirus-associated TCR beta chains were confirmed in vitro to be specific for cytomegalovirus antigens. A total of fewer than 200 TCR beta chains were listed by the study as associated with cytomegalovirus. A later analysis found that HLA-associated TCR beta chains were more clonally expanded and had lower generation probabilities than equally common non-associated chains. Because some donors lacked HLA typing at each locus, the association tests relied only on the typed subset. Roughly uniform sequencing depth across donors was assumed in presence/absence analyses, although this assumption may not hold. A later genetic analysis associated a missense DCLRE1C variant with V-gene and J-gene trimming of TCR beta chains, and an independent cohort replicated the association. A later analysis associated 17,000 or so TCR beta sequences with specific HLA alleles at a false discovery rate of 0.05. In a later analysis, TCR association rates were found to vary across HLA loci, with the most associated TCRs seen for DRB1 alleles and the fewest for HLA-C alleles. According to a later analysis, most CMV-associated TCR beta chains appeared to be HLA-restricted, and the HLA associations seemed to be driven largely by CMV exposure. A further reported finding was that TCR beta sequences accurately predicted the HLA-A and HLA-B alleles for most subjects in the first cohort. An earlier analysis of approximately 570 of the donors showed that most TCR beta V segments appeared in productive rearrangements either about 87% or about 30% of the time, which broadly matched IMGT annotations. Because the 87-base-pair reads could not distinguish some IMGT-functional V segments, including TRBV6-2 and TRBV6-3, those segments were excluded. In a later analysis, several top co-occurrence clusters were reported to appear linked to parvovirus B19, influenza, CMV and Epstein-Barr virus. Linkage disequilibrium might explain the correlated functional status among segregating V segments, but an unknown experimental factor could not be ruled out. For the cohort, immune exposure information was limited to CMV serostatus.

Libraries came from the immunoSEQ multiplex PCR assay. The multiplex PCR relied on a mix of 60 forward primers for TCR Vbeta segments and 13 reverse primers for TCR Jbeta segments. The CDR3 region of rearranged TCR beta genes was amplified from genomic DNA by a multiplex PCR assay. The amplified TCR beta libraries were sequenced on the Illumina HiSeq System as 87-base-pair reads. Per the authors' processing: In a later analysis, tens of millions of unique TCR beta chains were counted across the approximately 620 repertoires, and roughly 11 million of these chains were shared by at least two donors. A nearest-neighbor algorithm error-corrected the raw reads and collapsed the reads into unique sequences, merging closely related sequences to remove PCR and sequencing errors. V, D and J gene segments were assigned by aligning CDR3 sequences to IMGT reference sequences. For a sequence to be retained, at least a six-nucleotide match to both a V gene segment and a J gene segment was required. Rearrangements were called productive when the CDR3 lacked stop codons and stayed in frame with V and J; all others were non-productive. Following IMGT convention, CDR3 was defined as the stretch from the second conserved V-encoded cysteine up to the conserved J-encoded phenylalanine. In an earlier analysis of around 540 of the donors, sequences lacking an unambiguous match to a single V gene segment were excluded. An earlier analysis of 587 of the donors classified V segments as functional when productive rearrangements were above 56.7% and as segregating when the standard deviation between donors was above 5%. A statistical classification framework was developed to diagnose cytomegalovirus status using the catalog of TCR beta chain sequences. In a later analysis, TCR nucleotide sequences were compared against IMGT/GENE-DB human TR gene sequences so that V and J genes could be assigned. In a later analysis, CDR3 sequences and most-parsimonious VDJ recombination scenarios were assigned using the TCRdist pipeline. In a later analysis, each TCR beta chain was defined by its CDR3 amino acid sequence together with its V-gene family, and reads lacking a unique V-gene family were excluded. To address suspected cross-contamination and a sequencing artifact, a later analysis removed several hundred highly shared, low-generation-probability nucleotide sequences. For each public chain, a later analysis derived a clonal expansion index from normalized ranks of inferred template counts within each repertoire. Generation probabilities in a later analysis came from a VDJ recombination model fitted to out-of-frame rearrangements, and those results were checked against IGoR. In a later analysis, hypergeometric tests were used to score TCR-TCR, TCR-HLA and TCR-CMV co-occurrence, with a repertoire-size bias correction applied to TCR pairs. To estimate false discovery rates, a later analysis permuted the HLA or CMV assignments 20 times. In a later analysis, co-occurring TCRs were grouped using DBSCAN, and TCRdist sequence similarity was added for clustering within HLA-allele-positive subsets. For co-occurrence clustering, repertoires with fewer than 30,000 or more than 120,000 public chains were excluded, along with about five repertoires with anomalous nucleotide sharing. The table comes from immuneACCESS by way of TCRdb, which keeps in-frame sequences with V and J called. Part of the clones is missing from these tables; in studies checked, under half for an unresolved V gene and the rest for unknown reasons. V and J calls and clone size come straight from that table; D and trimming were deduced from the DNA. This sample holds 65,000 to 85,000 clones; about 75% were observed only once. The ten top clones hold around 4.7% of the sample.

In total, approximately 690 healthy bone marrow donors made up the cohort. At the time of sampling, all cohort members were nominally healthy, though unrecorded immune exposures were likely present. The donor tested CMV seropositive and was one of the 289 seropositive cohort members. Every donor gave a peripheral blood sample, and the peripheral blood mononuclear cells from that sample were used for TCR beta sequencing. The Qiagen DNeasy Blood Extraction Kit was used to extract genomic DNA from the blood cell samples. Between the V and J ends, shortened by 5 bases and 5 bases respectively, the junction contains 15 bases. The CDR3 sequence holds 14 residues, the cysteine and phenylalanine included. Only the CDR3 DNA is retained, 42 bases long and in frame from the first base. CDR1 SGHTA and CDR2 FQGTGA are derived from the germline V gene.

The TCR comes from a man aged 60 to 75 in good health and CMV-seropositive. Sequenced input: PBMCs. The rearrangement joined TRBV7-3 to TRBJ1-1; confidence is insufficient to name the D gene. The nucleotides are TGTGCCAGCAGCCTAAACCCCGGGAATACTGAAGCTTTCTTT. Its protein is CASSLNPGNTEAFF.